Listed here are 15 T cell receptor beta chains from one sample, sequenced in a study of T cells in localized non-small cell lung cancer. Sequencing was performed with immunoSEQ multiplex PCR; in TCRdb, only in-frame clones are kept and a portion is missing. The data hold 29,000 or so clones, with 85% to 90% observed a single time. The material sequenced was peripheral blood, taken before any cancer treatment. All receptors derive from a female donor older than 55 with stage III squamous cell lung carcinoma.

The chain carries TRBV6-6 and TRBJ2-5, with D perhaps TRBD2 (7 bases). V was trimmed by 5 bases and J by 5 bases, leaving 15 bases between them. Germline CDR1 MNHNY, CDR2 SVGAGI (reference sequence). The CDR3 sequence is 14 residues long. CDR3 sequence reads: CASSKGGGKETQYF. CDR3 nucleotides: TGTGCCAGCAGTAAGGGAGGGGGAAAGGAGACCCAGTACTTC.

The rearrangement uses TRBV29-1 and TRBJ2-3, with D perhaps TRBD2 (7 bases). Germline V gives CDR1 SQVTM, CDR2 ANQGSEA. The CDR3 covers 14 residues. Trimming removed 3 bases from V and 0 bases from J, with 10 bases in between. Written as DNA, the CDR3 is TGCAGCGTTGAGAGGGGGGGAAGCACAGATACGCAGTATTTT. Protein sequence: CSVERGGSTDTQYF.

The V call is TRBV25-1, the J call TRBJ2-3; 9 positions match TRBD2. Germline CDR1 reads MGHDK; CDR2 reads SYGVNS. The CDR3 runs to 17 residues. After removal of 0 bases from V and 2 bases from J, the junction contained 6 bases not matched to a gene. As DNA, the CDR3 is TGTGCCAGCAGTGAATATGTGGCGGGGGGGCACACAGATACGCAGTATTTT. Translating it yields CASSEYVAGGHTDTQYF.

The V and J genes are TRBV7-9 and TRBJ1-4; 7 positions match TRBD1. The CDR3 loop spans 15 amino acids. Germline V gene data show CDR1 as SEHNR and CDR2 as FQNEAQ (reference sequence). V shed 5 bases and J 8 bases; nucleotides not matched to a gene: 11. In DNA form, the CDR3 reads TGTGCCAGCAGCAGGGGGGACAGTCTCGGAGAAAAACTGTTTTTT. It translates to CASSRGDSLGEKLFF.

V usage is TRBV18 and J usage is TRBJ1-6; D possibly corresponds to TRBD1 (6 bases). Germline V gives CDR1 KGHSH, CDR2 LQKENI. This CDR3 comprises 15 residues. V was pared by 0 bases and J by 8 bases, with 11 bases between. CDR3 in amino acids: CASSPPGRGDSPLHF. The CDR3 DNA reads TGTGCCAGCTCACCACCTGGCAGGGGTGATTCACCCCTCCACTTT.

This chain uses TRBV7-3 with TRBJ1-5; D gene uncertain. The V gene lost 1 base and the J gene lost 4 bases, with 5 bases spanning the gap. Germline lookup yields CDR1 SGHTA and CDR2 FQGTGA. CDR3 length equals 13 residues. The chain's CDR3 is CASSLNWNQPQHF. The CDR3 DNA reads as TGTGCCAGCAGCTTAAACTGGAATCAGCCCCAGCATTTT.

This rearrangement joins TRBV6-1 to TRBJ1-5; D uncertain. Trimming left V 1 base short and J 3 bases short, with 1 base between. This CDR3 contains 12 residues. Looked up from germline, CDR1 is MNHNS and CDR2 is SASEGT. For the CDR3, the DNA is TGTGCCAGCAGTGAAGACAATCAGCCCCAGCATTTT. Amino acid sequence: CASSEDNQPQHF.

In its sample, this clone was seen a few times. This chain uses TRBV5-4 with TRBJ2-7; 9 positions match TRBD2. Unmatched junction bases numbered 6, after V lost 0 bases and J lost 5 bases. Germline CDR1 and CDR2: SGHNT and YYREEE (reference sequence). The CDR3 has 15 amino acids. This CDR3 reads CASSLAREGGNEQYF. In DNA, the CDR3 is TGTGCCAGCAGCTTGGCGCGGGAGGGAGGAAACGAGCAGTACTTC.

The chain couples TRBV6-5 to TRBJ2-7, with 7 positions matching TRBD1. The CDR3 is 15 residues long. Germline V CDR1 and CDR2: MNHEY, SVGAGI. V trimming: 5 bases; J trimming: 6 bases; junction bases outside the gene matches: 13. This CDR3 is CASSLIGQVSVEQYF. The CDR3 DNA sequence: TGTGCCAGCAGTCTCATCGGACAGGTGTCCGTCGAGCAGTACTTC.

The chain is built from TRBV5-4 and TRBJ1-5; TRBD1 matches at 8 bases. This CDR3 has 15 amino acids. In germline, CDR1 is SGHNT, CDR2 YYREEE (reference sequence). Trimming at V came to 4 bases and at J to 5 bases, leaving 8 bases not matched to a gene. The chain's CDR3 is CASSRGQGKDQPQHF. The CDR3 DNA sequence: TGTGCCAGCAGCCGAGGACAGGGCAAGGATCAGCCCCAGCATTTT.

V and J are TRBV18 and TRBJ1-1; D not certain. Looked up from germline, CDR1 is KGHSH and CDR2 is LQKENI. The CDR3 consists of 14 residues. The ends were cut back, 0 bases at V and 1 base at J, with 6 bases in the middle. CDR3 protein: CASSPPSRNTEAFF. In DNA form, the CDR3 reads TGTGCCAGCTCACCACCGTCTAGGAACACTGAAGCTTTCTTT.

This chain connects TRBV4-3 to TRBJ2-2; weak D call: TRBD1 (6 bases). V was clipped by 0 bases and J by 4 bases, with 18 bases between them. The CDR3 runs to 18 residues. Per the germline V gene, CDR1 is LGHNA and CDR2 is YSLEER. CDR3 loop: CASSQDPRGSSATGELFF. The CDR3, as DNA: TGCGCCAGCAGCCAAGATCCCAGGGGCTCCTCCGCCACCGGGGAGCTGTTTTTT.

V and J are TRBV18 and TRBJ1-2; TRBD1 is a possible D gene (6 bases). With 1 base removed from V and 3 bases from J, the gap between germline ends came to 15 bases. Germline assignment: CDR1 KGHSH and CDR2 LQKENI. The CDR3 sequence is 16 residues long. CDR3 DNA: TGTGCCAGCTCACCACTAGTCGACAGGACCTACTATGGCTACACCTTC. This encodes CASSPLVDRTYYGYTF.

The genes are TRBV29-1 and TRBJ2-5, with D perhaps matching TRBD1 (6 bases). The end of the DNA aligns better with TRBJ2-7, so the J call may be wrong. CDR3 length equals 15 residues. Germline CDR1 and CDR2: SQVTM and ANQGSEA. The CDR3 loop is CSVRPRGFGSYEQYF. As DNA, the CDR3 is TGCAGCGTTAGACCCAGGGGATTTGGGTCCTACGAGCAGTACTTC.

This chain joins TRBV7-9 and TRBJ1-5; TRBD1 aligns across 7 bases. The CDR3 extends over 15 amino acids. V lost 3 bases to trimming and J lost 2 bases; unmatched junction nucleotides: 4. The germline V gene has CDR1 SEHNR and CDR2 FQNEAQ (reference sequence). Here the CDR3 reads CASSLGRGRNQPQHF. The CDR3 nucleotides read TGTGCCAGCAGCTTGGGGAGGGGGCGCAATCAGCCCCAGCATTTT.